This passage covers 21 T cell receptor beta chains from one sample sequenced in a study of early T cells in non-severe SARS-CoV-2 infection. TCRdb recomputed calls from the 5' RACE reads with MiXCR, one row per CDR3 protein. The sample contains tens of thousands of distinct CDR3 sequences, 6% to 7% of which appear only once. Sequencing input: whole blood. Receptors were obtained from an adult who was a healthcare worker with PCR-confirmed SARS-CoV-2 infection or an uninfected control (not recorded which).

This clonotype has a count of ten or more. The V and J genes are TRBV2 and TRBJ1-1, with 9 nucleotides matching TRBD1. J was trimmed by 3 bases and V by 6 bases; bases with no gene match: 5. Germline V gene data show CDR1 as SNHLY and CDR2 as FYNNEI. This CDR3 has 14 amino acids. The CDR3 loop reads CASSKGQGHTEAFF. CDR3 coding DNA: TGTGCCAGCAGCAAAGGACAGGGGCACACTGAAGCTTTCTTT.

Ten or more counts support this clonotype. The chain employs TRBV7-2 and TRBJ2-7, with 11 bases matching TRBD2. V shed 4 bases, J shed 2 bases, and the junction held 4 bases outside the gene matches. There are 15 residues in the CDR3. Per the germline V gene, CDR1 is SGHTA and CDR2 is FQGNSA. CDR3 amino acids: CASSSRLAGTYEQYF. CDR3 DNA sequence: TGTGCCAGCAGCTCGAGACTAGCGGGGACCTACGAGCAGTACTTC.

This clonotype showed up many times. The chain couples TRBV19 to TRBJ2-2, with D uncertain. V was shortened by 7 bases and J by 1 base, with 13 bases between the two germline ends. The CDR3 is 15 amino acids. The V gene's germline CDR1 is LNHDA and CDR2 SQIVND (reference sequence). CDR3 DNA sequence: TGTGCCAGTACCCTCGGCAGGTTGAACACCGGGGAGCTGTTTTTT. Residues: CASTLGRLNTGELFF.

This clonotype showed up just a few times. The V gene is TRBV2, the J gene TRBJ1-4; no firm D call. CDR1 is SNHLY and CDR2 is FYNNEI in the germline V gene. V shed 0 bases and J shed 9 bases, with 5 bases lying between them. This CDR3 comprises 12 residues. Here the CDR3 DNA reads TGTGCCAGCAGTGAAGCGCTTAAAAAACTGTTTTTT. Protein product: CASSEALKKLFF.

This clonotype was detected ten times or more. The chain is built from TRBV7-8 and TRBJ1-3; tentative D call: TRBD1 (5 bases). The CDR3 sequence is 15 residues long. Per the germline V gene, CDR1 is SGHVS and CDR2 is FQNEAQ. Deletions cut 2 bases from V and 3 bases from J, with 11 bases between. CDR3 DNA: TGTGCCAGCAGCTTATGGCCGGGGGATGGAAACACCATATATTTT. This encodes CASSLWPGDGNTIYF.

This clonotype was picked up a small number of times. The rearrangement joins TRBV2 to TRBJ2-2; perhaps TRBD1 as D (6 bases). CDR1 is SNHLY, CDR2 FYNNEI, per germline. The CDR3 consists of 14 residues. Trimming left V 11 bases short and J 5 bases short, with 18 bases between. CDR3 coding DNA: TGTGCCGTTCAAGGGGGACGGCGGACCGGGGAGCTGTTTTTT. It yields the protein CAVQGGRRTGELFF. Full variable domain (missing parts from reference TRBV2 and TRBJ2-2): EPEVTQTPSHQVTQMGQEVILRCVPISNHLYFYWYRQILGQKVEFLVSFYNNEISEKSEIFDDQFSVERPDGSNFTLKIRSTKLEDSAMYFCAVQGGRRTGELFFGEGSRLTVL.

By frequency in the sample, this clonotype is medium-sized. V is TRBV7-2 and J is TRBJ2-3; D is uncertain. The V and J ends lost 5 bases and 2 bases respectively, with 14 bases between them. Per germline, CDR1 SGHTA and CDR2 FQGNSA. There are 15 residues in the CDR3. The CDR3 DNA reads as TGTGCCAGCAGCACAAGTCCAGTTCCCACAGATACGCAGTATTTT. The encoded protein is CASSTSPVPTDTQYF.

This clonotype came up many times. V gene TRBV29-1 combines with J gene TRBJ1-5; D may be TRBD1 (5 bases). The V gene lost 0 bases and the J gene lost 2 bases, with 5 bases spanning the gap. CDR1 SQVTM and CDR2 ANQGSEA come from the germline V gene. This CDR3 region has 13 residues. The CDR3 coding sequence is TGCAGCGTTGAAGAGGGGGGCAATCAGCCCCAGCATTTT. Protein: CSVEEGGNQPQHF.

The V and J genes are TRBV20-1 and TRBJ2-7; no clear D. This CDR3 has 13 amino acids. The germline V and J ends were trimmed by 1 base and 3 bases, with 10 bases remaining between them. CDR1 is DFQATT, CDR2 SNEGSKA, per germline (reference sequence). The CDR3 protein is CSARAALGYEQYF. CDR3 sequence (DNA): TGCAGTGCTAGAGCGGCGCTAGGCTACGAGCAGTACTTC.

This clonotype has a handful of counts. V usage is TRBV20-1 and J usage is TRBJ1-1, with D unresolved. Per the germline V gene, CDR1 is DFQATT and CDR2 is SNEGSKA (reference sequence). V was trimmed by 0 bases and J by 4 bases, leaving 9 bases between them. The CDR3 runs 13 residues. DNA for the CDR3: TGCAGTGCTAGAGATTGGAAAGGCACTGAAGCTTTCTTT. It is translated as CSARDWKGTEAFF.

This clonotype occurred many times. The chain employs TRBV19 and TRBJ1-6; 10 bases map to TRBD1. Germline V gene data show CDR1 as LNHDA and CDR2 as SQIVND (reference sequence). Trimming removed 5 bases from V and 7 bases from J; junction bases left unmatched: 5. The CDR3 is 15 residues long. In DNA form, the CDR3 reads TGTGCCAGTAGTGCCCTGGACAGGGGGAATTCACCCCTCCACTTT. Encoded protein: CASSALDRGNSPLHF.

This clonotype was observed many times. V and J are TRBV19 and TRBJ2-4; D remains unclear. V was shortened by 4 bases and J by 5 bases, with 6 bases between the two germline ends. This CDR3 spans 12 amino acids. In germline, CDR1 is LNHDA, CDR2 SQIVND (reference sequence). CDR3 nucleotides: TGTGCCAGTAGTAGGGCCCAAAACATTCAGTACTTC. As protein: CASSRAQNIQYF.

This clonotype was detected many times. This sequence joins TRBV7-2 and TRBJ1-2; weak D call: TRBD1 (5 bases). The germline gives CDR1 SGHTA, CDR2 FQGNSA. The length of the CDR3 is 14 residues. V lost 7 bases to trimming and J lost 4 bases, with 16 bases between them. The chain's CDR3 is CASIQRVQGYGYTF. CDR3 bases: TGTGCCAGCATCCAAAGGGTGCAGGGCTATGGCTACACCTTC.

This sequence joins TRBV28 and TRBJ2-7, with D perhaps matching TRBD2 (6 bases). Germline values: CDR1 MDHEN, CDR2 SYDVKM. V shed 3 bases and J shed 2 bases, with 8 bases lying between them. The CDR3 runs to 13 residues. The CDR3 loop reads CASSFGGTYEQYF. CDR3 sequence (DNA): TGTGCCAGCAGTTTCGGCGGGACCTACGAGCAGTACTTC.

This clonotype was counted only a few times. In DNA, the CDR3 is TGTGCCAGCAGGAGGGGGCGCGGAACTAATGAAAAACTGTTTTTT. Translation: CASRRGRGTNEKLFF. V gene TRBV28 combines with J gene TRBJ1-4, with TRBD1 matching 7 bases. V gave up 6 bases and J gave up 1 base; unmatched junction bases: 5. The CDR3 length is 15 residues. CDR1 is MDHEN, CDR2 SYDVKM, per germline.

This clonotype has a count of ten or more. The rearrangement joins TRBV5-1 to TRBJ2-5; D may be TRBD2 (7 bases). The CDR3 is made up of 14 amino acids. From germline, CDR1 is SGHRS and CDR2 YFSETQ. V gave up 5 bases and J gave up 4 bases, with 15 bases separating them. The CDR3 nucleotides read TGCGCCAGCAGTCGTAGGGGGGGGCGAGAGACCCAGTACTTC. The encoded protein is CASSRRGGRETQYF.

This chain uses TRBV7-2 with TRBJ2-5, with unresolved D. Per germline, CDR1 SGHTA and CDR2 FQGNSA. The CDR3 contains 11 residues. Trimming took 5 bases from V and 1 from J, leaving 2 bases between them. Here the CDR3 reads CASSRQETQYF. The CDR3 coding sequence is TGTGCCAGCAGCCGCCAAGAGACCCAGTACTTC.

In this sample, this clonotype turned up many times. The chain carries TRBV27 and TRBJ1-6; no definite D call. The CDR3 loop spans 16 amino acids. The V gene's germline CDR1 is MNHEY and CDR2 SMNVEV (reference sequence). The V end lost 5 bases, the J end lost 0 bases, and 11 bases lay between the germline ends. CDR3 amino acids: CASSGVATSYNSPLHF. The CDR3 DNA follows: TGTGCCAGCAGTGGTGTGGCAACCTCCTATAATTCACCCCTCCACTTT.

This clonotype has a count of ten or more. The gene calls are TRBV9 and TRBJ1-1; D not resolved. CDR3 size: 15 residues. Germline CDR1 and CDR2: SGDLS and YYNGEE. Trimming stripped 0 bases from V and 0 bases from J, with 9 bases between. CDR3 sequence: CASSVVSGLNTEAFF. CDR3 nucleotides: TGTGCCAGCAGCGTAGTCTCAGGACTGAACACTGAAGCTTTCTTT.

This clonotype was observed at least ten times. CDR3 amino acids: CASSEVGRRTEAFF. The CDR3 DNA is TGTGCCAGCAGTGAAGTAGGGCGTCGGACTGAAGCTTTCTTT. The chain joins TRBV6-1 to TRBJ1-1; D is uncertain. V dropped 1 base and J dropped 5 bases, with 11 bases sitting between them. The CDR3 is made up of 14 amino acids. Germline V lookup: CDR1 MNHNS, CDR2 SASEGT.

Ten or more counts support this clonotype. The chain joins TRBV6-5 to TRBJ1-1, with D perhaps TRBD1 (6 bases). The CDR3 extends over 13 amino acids. Between the trimmed V and J ends, which lost 5 bases and 10 bases, there was a span of 17 bases. Germline CDR1 reads MNHEY; CDR2 reads SVGAGI. The chain's CDR3 is CASSPQGGLGAFF. In DNA form, the CDR3 reads TGTGCCAGCAGTCCACAGGGTGGCCTCGGAGCTTTCTTT.